This T cell receptor (beta chain) was documented in a study of T-cell reconstitution after alpha-beta-depleted transplantation in children. The TCRbeta library was prepared with unique molecular identifiers. Using its own MiXCR run on the PCR reads, TCRdb lists one record per CDR3 protein. The table records approximately 170,000 distinct CDR3 sequences, 11% of them present only once. This clonotype was seen many times. Its antigen is currently unknown. Whole-study results and caveats: Approximately two months post-transplant, alpha-beta T cells reportedly originated from several hundred expanded graft clones. T cells produced anew were the main source of T-cell counts and diversity one year after transplant.

The CDR3 has 14 residues. Trimming took off 0 bases at V and 2 bases at J, with 7 bases between the two ends. Germline V CDR1 and CDR2: SGHRS, YFSETQ. This clonotype was obtained from a boy between 2 and 10 years old with acute myeloid leukemia, due to receive a stem cell transplant. Sequencing was performed on PBMCs, taken before TCRalphabeta/CD19-depleted stem cell transplant. The genes are TRBV5-1 and TRBJ2-3; D is undetermined. The CDR3 is CASSLGVHTDTQYF. The CDR3 nucleotides are TGCGCCAGCAGCTTGGGCGTCCACACAGATACGCAGTATTTT.